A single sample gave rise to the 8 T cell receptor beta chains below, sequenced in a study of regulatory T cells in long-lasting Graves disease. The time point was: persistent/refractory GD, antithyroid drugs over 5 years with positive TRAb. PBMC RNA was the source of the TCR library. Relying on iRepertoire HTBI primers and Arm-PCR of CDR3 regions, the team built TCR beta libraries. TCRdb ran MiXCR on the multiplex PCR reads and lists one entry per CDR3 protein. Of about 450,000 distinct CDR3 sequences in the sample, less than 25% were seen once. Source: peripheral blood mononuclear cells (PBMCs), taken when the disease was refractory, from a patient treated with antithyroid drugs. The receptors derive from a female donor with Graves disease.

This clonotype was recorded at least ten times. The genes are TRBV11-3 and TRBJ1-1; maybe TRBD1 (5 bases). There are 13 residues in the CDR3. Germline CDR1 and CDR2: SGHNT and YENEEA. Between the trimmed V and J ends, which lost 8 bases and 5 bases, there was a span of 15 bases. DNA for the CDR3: TGTGCCAGCTCACACCGGGAGGGGACTGAAGCTTTCTTT. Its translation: CASSHREGTEAFF.

The CDR3 DNA reads as TGTGCCTGGAGGAGAGGGGGAGGACTAGCGGGACCTCACCTCTACAATGAGCAGTTCTTC. Translating it yields CAWRRGGGLAGPHLYNEQFF. J is TRBJ2-1 and V is TRBV30, with 12 bases identical to TRBD2. V lost 3 bases, J lost 3 bases, and 18 bases stayed unmatched. The CDR3 has 20 amino acids. CDR1 is GTSNPN, CDR2 SVGIG, per germline (reference sequence).

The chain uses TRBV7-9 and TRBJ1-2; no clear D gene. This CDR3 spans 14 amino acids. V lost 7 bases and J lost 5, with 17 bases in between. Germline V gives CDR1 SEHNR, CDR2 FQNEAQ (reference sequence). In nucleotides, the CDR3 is TGTGCCAGCACCACCGCCGCGGAGAAGTATGGCTACACCTTC. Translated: CASTTAAEKYGYTF. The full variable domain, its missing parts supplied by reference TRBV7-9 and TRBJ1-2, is DTGVSQNPRHKITKRGQNVTFRCDPISEHNRLYWYRQTLGQGPEFLTYFQNEAQLEKSRLLSDRFSAERPKGSFSTLEIQRTEQGDSAMYLCASTTAAEKYGYTFGSGTRLTVV.

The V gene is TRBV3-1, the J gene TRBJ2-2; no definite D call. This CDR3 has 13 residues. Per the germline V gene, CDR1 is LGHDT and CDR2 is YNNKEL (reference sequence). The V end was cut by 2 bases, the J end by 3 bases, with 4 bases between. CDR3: CASSQIDTGELFF. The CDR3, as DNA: TGTGCCAGCAGCCAAATCGACACCGGGGAGCTGTTTTTT.

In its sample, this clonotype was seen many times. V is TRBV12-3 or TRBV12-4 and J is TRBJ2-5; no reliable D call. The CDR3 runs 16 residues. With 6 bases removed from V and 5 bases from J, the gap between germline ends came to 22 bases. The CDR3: CASSRLFGLANETQYF. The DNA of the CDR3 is TGTGCCAGCAGCCGCCTCTTCGGGCTGGCTAATGAGACCCAGTACTTC.

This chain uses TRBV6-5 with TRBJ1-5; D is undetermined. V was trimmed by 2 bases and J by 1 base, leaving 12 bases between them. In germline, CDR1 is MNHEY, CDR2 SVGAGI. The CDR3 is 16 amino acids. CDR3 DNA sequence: TGTGCCAGCAGTTACAACAGAACCCGAAGCAATCAGCCCCAGCATTTT. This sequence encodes CASSYNRTRSNQPQHF.

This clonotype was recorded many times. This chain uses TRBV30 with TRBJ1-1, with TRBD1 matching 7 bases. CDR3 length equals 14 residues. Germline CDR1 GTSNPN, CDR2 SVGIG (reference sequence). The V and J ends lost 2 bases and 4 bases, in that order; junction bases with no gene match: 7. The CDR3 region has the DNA TGTGCCTGGAGTAAACAGGGGTGGACCACTGAAGCTTTCTTT. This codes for CAWSKQGWTTEAFF.

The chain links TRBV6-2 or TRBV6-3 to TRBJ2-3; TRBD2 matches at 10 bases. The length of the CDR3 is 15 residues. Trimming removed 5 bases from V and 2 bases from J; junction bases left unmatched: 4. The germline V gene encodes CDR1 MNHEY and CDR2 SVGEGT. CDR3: CASSSGRVPTDTQYF. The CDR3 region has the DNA TGTGCCAGCAGTAGCGGGAGGGTCCCCACAGATACGCAGTATTTT.